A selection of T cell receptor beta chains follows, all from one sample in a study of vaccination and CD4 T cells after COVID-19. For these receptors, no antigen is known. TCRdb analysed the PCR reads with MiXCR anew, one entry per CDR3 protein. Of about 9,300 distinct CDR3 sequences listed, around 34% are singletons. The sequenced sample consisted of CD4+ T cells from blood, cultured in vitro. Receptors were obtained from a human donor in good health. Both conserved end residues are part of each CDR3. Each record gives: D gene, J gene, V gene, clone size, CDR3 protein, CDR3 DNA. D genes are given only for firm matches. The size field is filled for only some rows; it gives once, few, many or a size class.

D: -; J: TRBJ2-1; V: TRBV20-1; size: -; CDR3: CSAREGGGAKDEQFF; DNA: TGCAGTGCTAGAGAAGGTGGGGGTGCCAAGGATGAGCAGTTCTTC
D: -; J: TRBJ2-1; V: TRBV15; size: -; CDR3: CATSTGGQGMNEQFF; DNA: TGTGCCACCAGCACAGGGGGGCAGGGGATGAATGAGCAGTTCTTC
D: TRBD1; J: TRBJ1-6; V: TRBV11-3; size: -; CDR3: CASSLTGNSPLHF; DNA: TGTGCCAGCAGCTTGACAGGGAATTCACCCCTCCACTTT
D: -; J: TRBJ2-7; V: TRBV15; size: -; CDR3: CATSRGPGTPKYEQYF; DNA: TGTGCCACCAGCAGAGGTCCCGGGACTCCTAAGTACGAGCAGTACTTC
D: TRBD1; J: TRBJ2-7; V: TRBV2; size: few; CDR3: CASRGAPGQVSYEQYF; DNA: TGTGCCAGCAGGGGCGCTCCGGGACAGGTCAGCTACGAGCAGTACTTC
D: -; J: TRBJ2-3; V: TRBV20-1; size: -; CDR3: CSAGGLAAQDTQYF; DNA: TGCAGTGCTGGGGGGCTAGCTGCTCAAGATACGCAGTATTTT
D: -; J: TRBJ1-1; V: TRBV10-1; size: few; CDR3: CASSEPLEEAFF; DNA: TGCGCCAGCAGTGAGCCCCTGGAAGAGGCTTTCTTT
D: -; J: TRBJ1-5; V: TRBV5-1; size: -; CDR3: CASSLGSNQPQHF; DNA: TGCGCCAGCAGCTTGGGTAGCAATCAGCCCCAGCATTTT
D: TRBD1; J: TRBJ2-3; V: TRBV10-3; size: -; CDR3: CAISDSRQGAPDTQYF; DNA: TGTGCCATCAGTGACAGCCGACAGGGGGCACCAGATACGCAGTATTTT
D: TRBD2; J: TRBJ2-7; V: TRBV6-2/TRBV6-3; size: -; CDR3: CASSPTGRTSGRKNEQYF; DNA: TGTGCCAGCAGTCCTACAGGGAGGACTAGCGGGAGAAAGAACGAGCAGTACTTC
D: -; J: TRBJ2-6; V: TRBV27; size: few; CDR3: CATTRDGSGANVLTF; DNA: TGTGCCACCACCCGGGATGGCTCTGGGGCCAACGTCCTGACTTTC
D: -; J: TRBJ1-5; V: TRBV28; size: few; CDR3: CASSLLRVDQPQHF; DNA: TGTGCCAGCAGTTTATTGCGGGTTGATCAGCCCCAGCATTTT
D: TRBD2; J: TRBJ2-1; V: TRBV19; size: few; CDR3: CASSSRTSGSQYNEQFF; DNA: TGTGCCAGTAGTTCCCGGACTAGCGGGAGCCAGTACAATGAGCAGTTCTTC
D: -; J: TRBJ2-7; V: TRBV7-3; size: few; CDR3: CASSRGPAYEQYF; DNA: TGTGCCAGCAGCCGAGGGCCAGCCTACGAGCAGTACTTC
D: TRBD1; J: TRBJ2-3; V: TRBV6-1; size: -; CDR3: CASSEWGQGTDTQYF; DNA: TGTGCCAGCAGTGAATGGGGACAGGGCACAGATACGCAGTATTTT
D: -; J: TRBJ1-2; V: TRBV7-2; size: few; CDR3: CASSGPGYGYTF; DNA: TGTGCCAGCAGCGGGCCGGGCTATGGCTACACCTTC
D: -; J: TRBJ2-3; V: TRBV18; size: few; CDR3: CASSQLGPRGDTQYF; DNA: TGTGCCAGCTCCCAGCTGGGACCGAGGGGAGATACGCAGTATTTT
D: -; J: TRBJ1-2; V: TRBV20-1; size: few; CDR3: CSARKGANYGYTF; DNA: TGCAGTGCTAGAAAGGGGGCTAACTATGGCTACACCTTC
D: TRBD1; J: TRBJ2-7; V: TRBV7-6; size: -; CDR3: CASSPETGYYEQYF; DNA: TGTGCCAGCAGCCCGGAGACAGGGTACTACGAGCAGTACTTC
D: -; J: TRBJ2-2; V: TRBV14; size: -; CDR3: CASSQGYWWRRGELFF; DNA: TGTGCCAGCAGCCAAGGATACTGGTGGCGTCGCGGGGAGCTGTTTTTT
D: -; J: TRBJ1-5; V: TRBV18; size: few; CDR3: CASSLAGGDNQPQHF; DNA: TGTGCCAGCTCACTCGCAGGCGGAGACAATCAGCCCCAGCATTTT
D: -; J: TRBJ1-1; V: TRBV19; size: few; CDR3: CASSIKGDTEAFF; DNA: TGTGCCAGTAGTATAAAGGGGGACACTGAAGCTTTCTTT
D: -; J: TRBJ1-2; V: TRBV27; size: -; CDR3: CASRPGRLYYGYTF; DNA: TGTGCCAGCAGGCCGGGACGACTTTACTATGGCTACACCTTC
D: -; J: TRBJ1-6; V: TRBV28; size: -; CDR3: CASRPTSYNSPLHF; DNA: TGTGCCAGCAGACCTACCTCCTATAATTCACCCCTCCACTTT
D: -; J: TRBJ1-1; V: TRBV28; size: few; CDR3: CASSLSGRLNTEAFF; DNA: TGTGCCAGCAGTTTAAGTGGCAGGTTAAACACTGAAGCTTTCTTT
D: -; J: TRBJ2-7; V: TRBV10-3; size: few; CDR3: CAISGHEQYF; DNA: TGTGCCATCTCTGGCCACGAGCAGTACTTC
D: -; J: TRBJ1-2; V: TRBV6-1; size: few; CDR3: CASSEALGQSYGYTF; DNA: TGTGCCAGCAGTGAAGCGCTGGGGCAGAGCTATGGCTACACCTTC
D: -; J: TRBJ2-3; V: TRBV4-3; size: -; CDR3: CASSQGRGSTARDTQYF; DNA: TGCGCCAGCAGCCAAGGACGGGGGAGCACGGCCCGCGATACGCAGTATTTT
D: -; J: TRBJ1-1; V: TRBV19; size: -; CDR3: CASSYNARTEAFF; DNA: TGTGCCAGTAGTTACAATGCACGCACTGAAGCTTTCTTT
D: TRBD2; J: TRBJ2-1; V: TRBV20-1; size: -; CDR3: CSARDVAGGSYNEQFF; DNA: TGCAGTGCTAGAGATGTCGCGGGAGGTTCCTACAATGAGCAGTTCTTC
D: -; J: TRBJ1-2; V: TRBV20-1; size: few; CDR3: CSAPRQLYGYTF; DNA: TGCAGTGCTCCACGCCAACTTTATGGCTACACCTTC
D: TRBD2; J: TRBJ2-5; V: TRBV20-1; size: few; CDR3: CSAQSGNRETQYF; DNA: TGCAGTGCACAGAGCGGGAATCGGGAGACCCAGTACTTC
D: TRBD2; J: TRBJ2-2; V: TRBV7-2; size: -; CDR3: CASSLVGTSGSTGELFF; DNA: TGTGCCAGCAGCTTAGTAGGGACTAGCGGGAGCACCGGGGAGCTGTTTTTT
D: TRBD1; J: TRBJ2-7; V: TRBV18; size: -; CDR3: CASSTGTGESEQYF; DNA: TGTGCCAGCTCAACCGGGACAGGGGAAAGCGAGCAGTACTTC
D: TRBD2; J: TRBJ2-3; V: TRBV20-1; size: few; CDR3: CSAGLAGQDTQYF; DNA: TGCAGTGCTGGACTAGCGGGACAAGATACGCAGTATTTT
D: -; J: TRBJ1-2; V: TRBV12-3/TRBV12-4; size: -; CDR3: CASLGPGDYGYTF; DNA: TGTGCCAGCCTGGGGCCCGGGGACTATGGCTACACCTTC
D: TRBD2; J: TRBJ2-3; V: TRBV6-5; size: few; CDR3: CASSYSMLAVTDTQYF; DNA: TGTGCCAGCAGTTACTCGATGCTAGCGGTCACAGATACGCAGTATTTT
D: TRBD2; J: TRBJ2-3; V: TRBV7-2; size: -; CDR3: CASSFLAGGSTDTQYF; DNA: TGTGCCAGCAGCTTTCTGGCGGGAGGGAGCACAGATACGCAGTATTTT
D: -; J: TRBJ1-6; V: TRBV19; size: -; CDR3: CASSIGPSANSPLHF; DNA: TGTGCCAGTAGTATTGGTCCCAGCGCAAATTCACCCCTCCACTTT
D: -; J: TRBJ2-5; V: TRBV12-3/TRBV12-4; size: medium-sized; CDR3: CASSLARGAIGETQYF; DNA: TGTGCCAGCAGTTTAGCGAGGGGGGCAATCGGAGAGACCCAGTACTTC
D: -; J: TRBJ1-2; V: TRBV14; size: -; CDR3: CASSQDPRAGGYTF; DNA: TGTGCCAGCAGCCAAGATCCAAGGGCTGGTGGCTACACCTTC
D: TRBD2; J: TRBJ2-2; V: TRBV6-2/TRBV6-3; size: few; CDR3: CASSSRTSADGELFF; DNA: TGTGCCAGCAGTTCCAGGACTAGCGCAGACGGGGAGCTGTTTTTT
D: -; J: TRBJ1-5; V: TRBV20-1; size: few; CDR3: CSARVRGVNQPQHF; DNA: TGCAGTGCTAGAGTTCGGGGGGTCAATCAGCCCCAGCATTTT
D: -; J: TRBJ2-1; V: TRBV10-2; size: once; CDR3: CASQDSEYNEQFF; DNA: TGCGCCAGCCAGGACAGCGAATACAATGAGCAGTTCTTC
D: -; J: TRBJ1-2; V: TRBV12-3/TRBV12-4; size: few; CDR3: CASSYRRPNYGYTF; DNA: TGTGCCAGCAGTTACAGGCGGCCTAACTATGGCTACACCTTC
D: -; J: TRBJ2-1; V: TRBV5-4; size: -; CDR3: CASSLGGETYNEQFF; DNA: TGTGCCAGCAGCTTGGGAGGGGAAACCTACAATGAGCAGTTCTTC
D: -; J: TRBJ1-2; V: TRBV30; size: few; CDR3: CAWSPLPGYGYTF; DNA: TGTGCCTGGAGTCCCCTCCCGGGCTATGGCTACACCTTC